This TCR beta chain is from a study of blood T cells in healthy people across ages. Whole-study findings and limits: In the absence of known donor CMV status, changes in expanded clonotypes were possibly confounded. Observed TCR beta diversity per million T cells went down as age went up. This fall followed a roughly linear course with age.

Using a J-beta primer mix together with a sample-barcoded 5' primer, a second PCR was run for roughly 6 to 12 cycles. From the 5' RACE reads, TCRdb called clonotypes with MiXCR, one entry per CDR3 protein. The sample consists of 540,000 or so distinct CDR3 sequences, approximately 30% of them appearing once. Germline CDR1 is SGHTA and CDR2 is FQGNSA. Trimming left V 2 bases short and J 10 bases short, with 9 bases between. This CDR3 has 12 residues. This clonotype was counted between two and nine times. The antigen is unknown. The chain combines TRBV7-2 with TRBJ2-1; D unresolved. Sequenced: blood. The source is a woman aged 70 to 79 in good health. The CDR3 here is CASSLSRPEQFF. CDR3 DNA sequence: TGTGCCAGCAGCTTATCAAGACCGGAGCAGTTCTTC.